These T cell receptor beta chains were read from a single sample in a study of T-cell reconstitution after alpha-beta-depleted transplantation in children. Each CDR3 protein gets one entry after TCRdb re-called the PCR reads with MiXCR. The repertoire consists of about 240,000 distinct CDR3 sequences, with more than 20% occurring once and the leading ten covering roughly 2.6%. The source was PBMCs, collected before TCRalphabeta/CD19-depleted stem cell transplant. These receptors all come from a girl aged 2-10 years with Fanconi anemia, due to receive a stem cell transplant. Both conserved end residues are part of each CDR3. The D gene is left open where the match is weak. Only some rows state a clone size, as once, few, many or a class for expanded clones.

clone_size j_call d_call v_call cdr3_aa cdr3_nt
few TRBJ2-5 - TRBV20-1 CSVTGRETQYF TGCAGTGTCACAGGGAGGGAGACCCAGTACTTC
- TRBJ2-7 - TRBV5-4 CASSFMVGGRFWSGSYEQYF TGTGCCAGCAGCTTTATGGTCGGCGGCCGGTTCTGGTCCGGGTCCTACGAGCAGTACTTC
few TRBJ2-6 TRBD2 TRBV12-3/TRBV12-4 CASSFRGTSGTGANVLTF TGTGCCAGCAGTTTCCGGGGGACTAGCGGGACTGGGGCCAACGTCCTGACTTTC
- TRBJ2-7 TRBD1 TRBV20-1 CSAGTGQVYEQYF TGCAGTGCTGGTACGGGACAGGTCTACGAGCAGTACTTC
many TRBJ2-7 - TRBV20-1 CSASGDTRSSYEQYF TGCAGTGCTAGTGGGGACACACGCTCTTCCTACGAGCAGTACTTC
- TRBJ2-7 TRBD2 TRBV7-2 CASSLAAGGEQYF TGTGCCAGCAGCTTAGCAGCGGGGGGCGAGCAGTACTTC
- TRBJ2-1 TRBD1 TRBV15 CATISTGGGAHNEQFF TGTGCCACCATATCGACAGGGGGGGGGGCACACAATGAGCAGTTCTTC
- TRBJ2-1 - TRBV5-1 CASSWGLYNEQFF TGCGCCAGCAGCTGGGGACTGTACAATGAGCAGTTCTTC
many TRBJ2-7 - TRBV20-1 CSARHPTGNGYEQYF TGCAGTGCACGCCACCCCACAGGGAACGGCTACGAGCAGTACTTC
- TRBJ1-1 - TRBV20-1 CSASRPGAYTEAFF TGCAGTGCTAGTCGTCCAGGGGCCTACACTGAAGCTTTCTTT
- TRBJ2-3 TRBD2 TRBV10-3 CAISEPSGTSTDTQYF TGTGCCATCAGTGAGCCTAGCGGGACTAGCACAGATACGCAGTATTTT
few TRBJ2-7 - TRBV4-1 CASSQVPGWPYEQYF TGCGCCAGCAGCCAAGTCCCAGGCTGGCCTTACGAGCAGTACTTC
few TRBJ1-6 - TRBV7-9 CASSPDSANSPLHF TGTGCCAGCAGCCCCGACAGTGCCAATTCACCCCTCCACTTT
many TRBJ2-7 TRBD1 TRBV20-1 CSQPYFTGAAYEQYF TGCAGTCAGCCCTACTTTACAGGGGCGGCCTACGAGCAGTACTTC
- TRBJ1-3 - TRBV6-1 CASSPTGSPSGNTIYF TGTGCCAGCAGCCCAACAGGAAGCCCCTCTGGAAACACCATATATTTT